Below are 13 T cell receptor beta chains sequenced from a single sample in a study of beta chain features in type 1 diabetes. Expressed TCRB transcripts got sequenced, as all isolated RNA was reverse transcribed. This table comes from immunoSEQ multiplex PCR, and its TCRdb copy is limited to in-frame clones, with some not included. The sample lists about 700,000 clones, 13% occurring once. Broader study findings: In every one of the four CD4+ subsets, TCRB CDR3s were moderately but significantly shorter in Type 1 diabetes patients.

These TCRs' antigens remain unknown. The sequenced material came from naive CD4+ T cells from blood. These receptors all come from a man younger than 35 with type 1 diabetes.

The rearrangement joins TRBV27 to TRBJ1-6; D unclear. The CDR3 spans 14 residues. Germline V gene data show CDR1 as MNHEY and CDR2 as SMNVEV (reference sequence). The V and J ends lost 3 bases and 4 bases respectively, with 7 bases between them. The CDR3: CASSFLLYNSPLHF. CDR3 nucleotide sequence: TGTGCCAGCAGTTTCTTACTGTATAATTCACCCCTCCACTTT.

This chain joins TRBV29-1 and TRBJ1-2; 8 nucleotides match TRBD1. Trimming cost V 3 bases and J 5 bases; bases outside gene matches: 11. Germline loops: CDR1 SQVTM, CDR2 ANQGSEA. The CDR3 covers 15 residues. The CDR3 is CSVDVGQGGFYGYTF. The CDR3 coding sequence is TGCAGCGTTGATGTCGGACAGGGAGGATTTTATGGCTACACCTTC.

This clone was recorded a few times. The rearrangement uses TRBV14 and TRBJ1-1; no definite D call. Per the germline V gene, CDR1 is SGHDN and CDR2 is FVKESK. The CDR3 extends over 13 amino acids. V was cut by 5 bases and J by 1 base, with 8 bases left in between. The CDR3 is CASSNNPNTEAFF. In DNA, the CDR3 is TGTGCCAGCAGCAACAACCCGAACACTGAAGCTTTCTTT.

In its sample, this clone was seen a few times. The chain uses TRBV18 and TRBJ2-1, with 11 positions matching TRBD2. V was pared by 4 bases and J by 2 bases, with 4 bases of the junction left unmatched. CDR3 length equals 16 residues. Germline assignment: CDR1 KGHSH and CDR2 LQKENI. In DNA, the CDR3 is TGTGCCAGCTCACTGACTAGCGGGGACGCCTACAATGAGCAGTTCTTC. It encodes CASSLTSGDAYNEQFF.

The chain links TRBV5-8 to TRBJ2-5; 9 positions match TRBD2. CDR3 length: 15 amino acids. The junction had 9 bases not matched to a gene; V was cut back by 4 bases and J by 5 bases. Per germline, CDR1 SGHTS and CDR2 YDEGEE. The CDR3 spells CASSPQRGAVETQYF. In DNA, the CDR3 is TGTGCCAGCAGCCCACAGCGGGGGGCGGTGGAGACCCAGTACTTC.

The chain links TRBV27 to TRBJ2-7, with 12 bases that match TRBD2. The CDR3 is 15 amino acids. Germline V lookup: CDR1 MNHEY, CDR2 SMNVEV (reference sequence). Germline trimming cut 8 bases from V and 7 bases from J; bases unmatched to any gene: 12. The CDR3 DNA follows: TGTGCCAGCCGACTAGCGGGGGCCCTCCGGAGGGAGCAGTACTTC. Protein product: CASRLAGALRREQYF.

The V gene is TRBV12-2, the J gene TRBJ1-2; TRBD1, the D gene given by the table, was not confirmed from the DNA. TRBV12-2 is shown as a pseudogene. This CDR3 spans 16 amino acids. The CDR3 protein is CASRPQMGQGNYGYTF. In nucleotides, the CDR3 is TGTGCAAGTCGCCCACAGATGGGACAGGGAAACTATGGCTACACCTTC.

This chain joins TRBV28 and TRBJ2-7, with 9 bases fitting TRBD1. Trimming at V came to 3 bases and at J to 6 bases, leaving 12 bases not matched to a gene. Looked up from germline, CDR1 is MDHEN and CDR2 is SYDVKM. The CDR3 is made up of 16 amino acids. The CDR3 loop reads CASSFRPGQGLGEQYF. DNA for the CDR3: TGTGCCAGCAGTTTCCGTCCGGGACAGGGATTAGGCGAGCAGTACTTC.

This clone was observed a handful of times. The chain combines TRBV2 with TRBJ1-5; perhaps TRBD1 as D (5 bases). Germline-derived CDR1 and CDR2 are SNHLY and FYNNEI. The CDR3 has 13 residues. V gave up 6 bases and J gave up 3 bases, with 9 bases separating them. CDR3 nucleotide sequence: TGTGCCAGCAGAACAGGTTTCAATCAGCCCCAGCATTTT. This codes for CASRTGFNQPQHF. The full variable domain, its missing parts supplied by reference TRBV2 and TRBJ1-5, is EPEVTQTPSHQVTQMGQEVILRCVPISNHLYFYWYRQILGQKVEFLVSFYNNEISEKSEIFDDQFSVERPDGSNFTLKIRSTKLEDSAMYFCASRTGFNQPQHFGDGTRLSIL.

The CDR3, as DNA: TGTGCCAGCAGCCTCGACAGGGGTACGGGAGGGTACAATGAGCAGTTCTTC. This translates into CASSLDRGTGGYNEQFF. This chain joins TRBV28 and TRBJ2-1; D assignment may be TRBD1 or TRBD2 (8 bases each). The CDR3 loop spans 17 amino acids. The germline gives CDR1 MDHEN, CDR2 SYDVKM. The V end lost 6 bases, the J end lost 4 bases, and 22 bases lay between the germline ends.

J is TRBJ1-2 and V is TRBV27; a possible D gene is TRBD1 (6 bases). The CDR3 loop spans 13 amino acids. Germline V gives CDR1 MNHEY, CDR2 SMNVEV (reference sequence). The germline V and J ends were trimmed by 5 bases and 6 bases, with 13 bases remaining between them. The CDR3, as DNA: TGTGCCAGCAGTAGCCGGGGGCGCAATGGCTACACCTTC. It encodes CASSSRGRNGYTF.

This clone was picked up a small number of times. This chain uses TRBV7-9 with TRBJ1-2, with TRBD1 as a possible D gene (5 bases). Germline V gene lookup returns CDR1 SEHNR and CDR2 FQNEAQ (reference sequence). The V and J ends lost 0 bases and 6 bases respectively, with 8 bases between them. This CDR3 region has 13 residues. For the CDR3, the DNA is TGTGCCAGCAGCTTAGCGGGGGTAGATGGCTACACCTTC. This gives the protein CASSLAGVDGYTF.

This chain joins TRBV5-1 and TRBJ2-2; TRBD1 is a possible D gene (6 bases). The ends were cut back, 0 bases at V and 4 bases at J, with 10 bases in the middle. The CDR3 contains 15 residues. Looked up from germline, CDR1 is SGHRS and CDR2 is YFSETQ. This chain's CDR3 is CASSLDFRGTGELFF. CDR3 in DNA: TGCGCCAGCAGCTTGGATTTCAGGGGCACCGGGGAGCTGTTTTTT.